This TCR beta chain is drawn from a study of blood T cells in healthy people across ages (dated by TCRdb to between 2014 and 2016). Regarding the research as a whole: In model experiments, template switching captured about one uniquely barcoded TCR beta cDNA molecule for every two T cells. Four age groups were formed from the donors: young (average around 15 years), middle-aged (approximately 40), aged (approximately 60) and long-lived (about 75). Two additional independent replicas of 1 million unique cDNA reads from the same blood draw were analyzed for two donors (one aged 18 to 29 and one aged 80 or older). To avoid experimental bias, donors of different ages were distributed randomly across sequencing lanes. Using deep sequencing normalized with unique cDNA molecular identifiers, the study measured how TCR beta repertoire diversity changes with age.

The library was produced with 5' RACE. The sequencer listed for this sample is Illumina HiSeq 2500. A second PCR of about 6 to 11 cycles was performed with a sample-barcoded 5' primer and a J-beta primer mix. Each TCR beta cDNA molecule received a unique molecular identifier from a template-switch 5' adaptor carrying 12 random nucleotides. At least 2.5 million CDR3-containing paired-end reads were obtained from each sample. First-strand cDNA was synthesized from all RNA with the Mint cDNA synthesis kit, primed by a TRBC-specific oligonucleotide. All cDNA was treated with uracil-DNA glycosylase and then went through a first 18-cycle PCR with the universal primers M1SS and BC2_uni_R. The paper's processing steps were these. For normalization, 1 million high-quality reads, each with a distinct molecular identifier, were randomly selected from each sample. Instead of being binned into consensus sequences, reads with shared molecular identifiers were discarded. MiTCR, with a Q25 quality threshold and the strictest error-elimination algorithm, was used for CDR3 identification, clonotype clustering and error correction. A nonparametric unseen species model with Euler transformation was used to estimate lower-bound total TCR beta diversity. Starting from the raw public reads, TCRdb applied fastp trimming at Q25, assembled clones with MiXCR and retained in-frame beta chains. Rows are unified per CDR3 protein, each entry keeping the most common DNA and genes. TCRdb, not the original authors, processed these V and J calls. A total of more than 800,000 distinct CDR3 sequences appear in this sample, 45% of them only once. Of the sample, under 20% falls within the top ten clones.

This clonotype was counted a few times. What antigen it recognizes has not been identified. It has no much larger one-base neighbor in the sample; base qualities were not kept. The CDR3, from cysteine to phenylalanine, totals 12 residues. The only DNA kept is the CDR3, 36 bases in frame from the first base. The germline V gene (reference sequence) yields DFQATT for CDR1 and SNEGSKA for CDR2. The junction shows trimming of 4 bases on V and 2 bases on J, plus 9 bases between the germline ends. The roughly 38 donors, aged 6 to 90 years, were systemically healthy Caucasian individuals from Russia. About 9.1 milliliters of peripheral blood were collected from each donor into EDTA-treated Vacutainer tubes. PBMCs were isolated by Ficoll-Paque density-gradient centrifugation, with at least 6 million obtained per sample. Trizol reagent was used to extract total RNA from PBMCs, with at least 6 micrograms per sample. Naive CD45RAhigh/CD27high T cell percentages were measured by flow cytometry on a PBMC aliquot from every donor.

What the research found in general, with its limitations: As age increased, observed TCR beta diversity per million T cells dropped in a roughly linear way, and a significant reduction was already evident by age about 36. The percentage of naive T cells measured by flow cytometry correlated strongly with observed TCR beta diversity. Total diversity estimates from one million sequenced T cells were considered lower bounds and underestimates. Because donor CMV infection status was unknown, age-related changes in expanded clonotypes were potentially confounded. The long-lived group showed more naive CD4+ T cells, fewer expanded clones and increased TCR diversity than the aged group, suggesting age selection. Conclusive comparison of naive and antigen-experienced compartments was prevented by the profiling of bulk unsorted PBMCs.

The material sequenced was blood. The chain uses TRBV20-1 and TRBJ2-7, with an unclear D gene assignment. This receptor was obtained from a woman aged 60-75 years in good health. This receptor carries the CDR3 CSATPGTYEQYF. At the DNA level, the sequence is TGCAGTGCTACACCCGGTACCTACGAGCAGTACTTC.